This entry describes one TCR beta chain. There are 17 residues in the CDR3. With 3 bases clipped from V and 4 bases from J, the junction kept 7 bases outside the gene matches. CDR1 is KGHSH, CDR2 LQKENI, per germline. Time point defined: pretreatment peripheral blood. Some clones are missing from TCRdb's copy, which holds only in-frame ones; the method was immunoSEQ multiplex PCR. The sample carries roughly 130,000 clones, 70% to 85% recorded once. The sample comes from a study of PD-L1 blockade in urothelial cancer. Study at large: Timepoints chosen for blood analysis were 3 weeks (second dose) and 6 weeks after treatment start.

Specimen: PBMCs, collected around atezolizumab (anti-PD-L1) treatment. The source of this sequence is a man aged 50 to 60 with urothelial cancer. The rearrangement uses TRBV18 and TRBJ2-2; 11 nucleotides align to TRBD2. The CDR3 region is CASSPGLAARITGELFF. The CDR3 nucleotides are TGTGCCAGCTCACCGGGACTAGCGGCGAGAATCACCGGGGAGCTGTTTTTT.